One and the same sample provided the 17 T cell receptor beta chains below, sequenced in a study of blood T cell repertoires in COVID-19. Profiling relied on immunoSEQ multiplex PCR, and the TCRdb table lists in-frame clones only, not all of them. The sample includes tens of thousands of clones, about 83% seen only once; the top ten take over 5.5%. Source material: peripheral blood. Receptors originate from a man aged 70-80 years with COVID-19, enrolled during active disease.

This clone was observed many times. The chain links TRBV5-8 to TRBJ2-2, with TRBD1 matching over 7 bases. This CDR3 comprises 16 residues. CDR1 and CDR2 (germline): SGHTS, YDEGEE. With 4 bases clipped from V and 7 bases from J, the junction kept 13 bases outside the gene matches. CDR3 DNA sequence: TGTGCCAGCAGCGTGGGGACAGTCCTTGGAGGCGGGGAGCTGTTTTTT. This translates into CASSVGTVLGGGELFF.

This chain uses TRBV6-5 with TRBJ1-2, with 8 bases fitting TRBD1. There are 15 residues in the CDR3. Losses at the gene ends were 6 bases for V and 1 base for J; bases not matched to a gene: 7. Germline CDR1 and CDR2: MNHEY and SVGAGI. The CDR3 sequence: CASRIDRGLNYGYTF. The CDR3 coding sequence is TGTGCCAGCAGGATCGACAGGGGCCTTAACTATGGCTACACCTTC.

This chain uses TRBV19 with TRBJ1-2; the D is unclear. Germline-derived CDR1 and CDR2 are LNHDA and SQIVND (reference sequence). Deletions cut 2 bases from V and 6 bases from J, with 7 bases between. The CDR3 has 12 amino acids. CDR3 residues: CASSIMGHGYTF. CDR3 sequence (DNA): TGTGCCAGTAGTATAATGGGCCATGGCTACACCTTC.

The chain links TRBV7-2 to TRBJ2-1, with 10 bases lining up with TRBD2. CDR1 SGHTA and CDR2 FQGNSA come from the germline V gene. This CDR3 is 18 amino acids long. After removal of 0 bases from V and 3 bases from J, the junction contained 8 bases not matched to a gene. CDR3 region: CASSLASQRGGDYNEQFF. CDR3 coding DNA: TGTGCCAGCAGCTTAGCGAGCCAGCGGGGGGGCGACTACAATGAGCAGTTCTTC.

The chain employs TRBV5-8 and TRBJ1-3; D remains ambiguous. V was shortened by 4 bases and J by 0 bases, with 14 bases between the two germline ends. The CDR3 extends over 16 amino acids. CDR1 is SGHTS and CDR2 is YDEGEE in the germline V gene. The CDR3 here is CASSLRGSGSGNTIYF. The CDR3 nucleotides read TGTGCCAGCAGCCTTCGGGGTTCAGGCTCTGGAAACACCATATATTTT.

This clone was seen only a few times. The chain couples TRBV7-6 to TRBJ1-1; 7 bases line up with TRBD1. The CDR3 is 13 amino acids. Germline values: CDR1 SGHVS, CDR2 FNYEAQ. J gave up 1 base and V 6 bases, and 2 bases lay outside the gene matches. CDR3 protein: CASRGQPNTEAFF. DNA for the CDR3: TGTGCCAGCAGGGGACAGCCGAACACTGAAGCTTTCTTT.

This clone came up many times. This chain's CDR3 is CASSWVGGPGYTF. The CDR3 coding sequence is TGTGCCAGCAGTTGGGTGGGGGGTCCCGGCTACACCTTC. V is TRBV6-5 and J is TRBJ1-2; D perhaps matches TRBD1 (5 bases). Trimming removed 4 bases from V and 8 bases from J, with 14 bases in between. Germline CDR1 is MNHEY and CDR2 is SVGAGI. The CDR3 extends over 13 amino acids.

The CDR3 DNA follows: TGTGCCAGCAGTTTCACTAGCGGGCCTACAGATACGCAGTATTTT. Translating it yields CASSFTSGPTDTQYF. The rearrangement joins TRBV6-5 to TRBJ2-3; 9 bases are a match to TRBD2. This CDR3 has 15 amino acids. The V gene end was trimmed by 4 bases and the J gene end by 3 bases; junction bases not matched to a gene: 5. Germline values: CDR1 MNHEY, CDR2 SVGAGI.

This chain connects TRBV23-1 to TRBJ2-2, with unresolved D. TRBV23-1 is annotated as an ORF whose role is uncertain. The V end was cut by 8 bases, the J end by 8 bases, with 3 bases between. This CDR3 spans 9 amino acids. Here the CDR3 DNA reads TGCGCCAGCCTGGGGGAGCTGTTTTTT. As protein: CASLGELFF.

This chain uses TRBV5-4 with TRBJ2-7; D unclear. The V end was cut by 5 bases, the J end by 4 bases, with 19 bases between. The CDR3 has 15 residues. Germline loops: CDR1 SGHNT, CDR2 YYREEE (reference sequence). This CDR3 reads CASRASNQALYEQYF. DNA for the CDR3: TGTGCCAGCAGAGCTTCGAATCAGGCTCTGTACGAGCAGTACTTC. Full variable domain (missing parts from reference TRBV5-4 and TRBJ2-7): ETGVTQSPTHLIKTRGQQVTLRCSSQSGHNTVSWYQQALGQGPQFIFQYYREEENGRGNFPPRFSGLQFPNYSSELNVNALELDDSALYLCASRASNQALYEQYFGPGTRLTVT.

This chain uses TRBV9 with TRBJ2-1; 10 nucleotides align to TRBD2. This CDR3 has 16 amino acids. Germline CDR1 and CDR2: SGDLS and YYNGEE. V lost 1 base to trimming and J lost 2 bases; unmatched junction nucleotides: 3. For the CDR3, the DNA is TGTGCCAGCAGCGTAAGGAGCGGGGGGGCCTACAATGAGCAGTTCTTC. This codes for CASSVRSGGAYNEQFF. Together with reference TRBV9 and TRBJ2-1, the CDR3 gives the full variable domain: DSGVTQTPKHLITATGQRVTLRCSPRSGDLSVYWYQQSLDQGLQFLIQYYNGEERAKGNILERFSAQQFPDLHSELNLSSLELGDSALYFCASSVRSGGAYNEQFFGPGTRLTVL.

This clone was seen just once. The chain combines TRBV21-1 with TRBJ2-5; the DNA was not compared with TRBD2, the D call given in the table. TRBV21-1 is a pseudogene. The CDR3 covers 15 residues. The CDR3 nucleotides are TGTGCCAGCAGCAAAGAGACTAGTCAACAAGAGACCCAGTACTTC. It specifies CASSKETSQQETQYF.

The chain has TRBV13 and TRBJ2-3; possible D gene TRBD2, 6 bases. The germline CDR1 and CDR2 sequences are PRHDT and FYEKMQ (reference sequence). The CDR3 consists of 16 residues. Trimming took 4 bases from V and 0 from J, leaving 14 bases between them. CDR3 nucleotides: TGTGCCAGCAGCTCCCCTAGCGCCTCTAGCACAGATACGCAGTATTTT. Encoded protein: CASSSPSASSTDTQYF.

This clone was seen just once. The same CDR3 also results from other DNA sequences found in this sample. This chain uses TRBV6-6 with TRBJ1-2, with D unresolved. The CDR3 consists of 11 residues. V was clipped by 6 bases and J by 3 bases, with 5 bases between them. Germline V gene sequence: CDR1 MNHNY, CDR2 SVGAGI (reference sequence). CDR3 amino acids: CASSPDYGYTF. The CDR3 nucleotides read TGTGCCAGCAGCCCCGACTATGGCTACACCTTC.

J is TRBJ1-2 and V is TRBV4-3, with no clear D. V was pared by 1 base and J by 1 base, with 7 bases between. The V gene's germline CDR1 is LGHNA and CDR2 YSLEER. This CDR3 has 14 amino acids. The CDR3: CASSQGLGNYGYTF. DNA for the CDR3: TGCGCCAGCAGCCAAGGACTGGGTAACTATGGCTACACCTTC.

J is TRBJ1-5 and V is TRBV19; TRBD1 aligns across 9 bases. The CDR3 runs 18 residues. J lost 4 bases, V lost 3 bases, and 13 bases had no gene match. Germline CDR1 reads LNHDA; CDR2 reads SQIVND (reference sequence). Here the CDR3 DNA reads TGTGCCAGTAGTATGCGGACAGGGGATGTTTATAGGAATCAGCCCCAGCATTTT. Protein sequence: CASSMRTGDVYRNQPQHF.

Comments on this clone: Other nucleotide sequences in the sample specify the same CDR3. The V call is TRBV3-1 (or the pseudogene TRBV3-2), the J call TRBJ2-3, with no clear D. The CDR3 totals 12 residues. The V gene lost 4 bases and the J gene lost 2 bases, with 4 bases spanning the gap. The germline gives CDR1 LGHDT, CDR2 YNNKEL (reference sequence). The CDR3 loop is CASSLNTDTQYF. The CDR3 region has the DNA TGTGCCAGCAGCCTCAACACAGATACGCAGTATTTT.